Sequencing of this T cell receptor (beta chain) was carried out in a study of cytomegalovirus exposure and HLA in healthy donors. Primers included in the PCR were 60 Vbeta and 13 Jbeta primers. Only in-frame clones appear in the TCRdb table, and some are missing; sequencing was by immunoSEQ multiplex PCR. Of about 140,000 clones listed, 60% to 80% are singletons. Overall study results and limits: Later work associated over 15,000 TCR beta sequences with HLA alleles at 0.05 false discovery rate. The study recorded 150 to 200 TCR beta chains that were cytomegalovirus-associated. There were three CMV-associated chains whose specificity for CMV antigens was confirmed in vitro.

Germline lookup yields CDR1 SGHVS and CDR2 FQNEAQ. J lost 0 bases, V lost 1 base, and 6 bases had no gene match. The CDR3 runs to 17 residues. This clone was seen a few times. Antigen unknown. The V call is TRBV7-8, the J call TRBJ2-1, with TRBD1 identical over 7 bases. The TCR originated in a woman in her 30s in good health and CMV-seronegative. The source material was PBMCs. This CDR3 is CASSLGQGSASYNEQFF. CDR3 nucleotide sequence: TGTGCCAGCAGCTTAGGACAGGGCTCTGCCTCCTACAATGAGCAGTTCTTC.